This TCR beta chain was profiled in a study of T cells in Graves' hyperthyroidism and ophthalmopathy. What was amplified from RNA transcripts were TCR beta CDR3 regions. The HTBI primer set was used in a first-round RT-PCR of the TCR CDR3. TCRdb re-analysed the multiplex PCR reads in MiXCR, keeping a single row per CDR3 protein. The sample holds 640,000 or so distinct CDR3 sequences, 14% to 15% seen once. Active moderate-to-severe ophthalmopathy, Clinical Activity Score at least 3, NOSPECS at least 4, under 3 months' duration. Using 10 ml of fresh peripheral blood, PBMCs were prepared. Germline V lookup: CDR1 SGHAT, CDR2 FQNNGV. This CDR3 contains 17 residues. V shed 3 bases and J 3 bases; nucleotides not matched to a gene: 12.

This receptor was taken from a woman aged 40 to 50 with Graves' ophthalmopathy. The chain has TRBV11-2 and TRBJ2-7, with 9 bases aligning to TRBD1. The sample consisted of blood. The CDR3 DNA reads TGTGCCAGCAGCTTCCCCCGACCGGGACAGGGTGACTACGAGCAGTACTTC. Its translation: CASSFPRPGQGDYEQYF. The entire variable domain, with the rest obtained from reference TRBV11-2 and TRBJ2-7, is as follows: EAGVAQSPRYKIIEKRQSVAFWCNPISGHATLYWYQQILGQGPKLLIQFQNNGVVDDSQLPKDRFSAERLKGVDSTLKIQPAKLEDSAVYLCASSFPRPGQGDYEQYFGPGTRLTVT.